Each of the 5 T cell receptor beta chains below was sequenced from the same sample in a study of blood T cell repertoires in COVID-19. The method was immunoSEQ multiplex PCR; TCRdb's version includes in-frame clones alone and lacks a portion of them. The top ten hold 2.5% to 3.5% of the sample, which has around 360,000 clones, about 90% seen once. The sequenced sample consisted of PBMCs or T cells enriched from blood (not recorded which). These receptors were obtained from a woman aged 25 to 39 who had recovered from COVID-19.

The rearrangement uses TRBV19 and TRBJ2-2; D not certain. The germline gives CDR1 LNHDA, CDR2 SQIVND (reference sequence). Trimming left V 3 bases short and J 0 bases short, with 11 bases between. CDR3 length: 16 amino acids. CDR3 DNA sequence: TGTGCCAGTAGTATGGGTACTACTTCGAACACCGGGGAGCTGTTTTTT. Translating it yields CASSMGTTSNTGELFF.

The chain links TRBV2 to TRBJ1-1; D is unclear. V lost 3 bases and J lost 4, with 12 bases in between. Germline loops: CDR1 SNHLY, CDR2 FYNNEI. The CDR3 is 14 amino acids. CDR3 in DNA: TGTGCCAGCAGTGAGCGGTCGGGGAGCACTGAAGCTTTCTTT. Protein product: CASSERSGSTEAFF.

V and J are TRBV2 and TRBJ2-7, with 9 bases identical to TRBD1. The CDR3 contains 15 residues. Unmatched junction bases numbered 12, after V lost 7 bases and J lost 5 bases. The germline gives CDR1 SNHLY, CDR2 FYNNEI. In DNA form, the CDR3 reads TGTGCCAGCATGGGCGGGACAGGGAATATCAACGAGCAGTACTTC. It specifies CASMGGTGNINEQYF.

This CDR3 is CASSHRTQVYGYTF. The DNA of the CDR3 is TGTGCCAGCAGTCACCGAACACAGGTCTATGGCTACACCTTC. The chain employs TRBV6-1 and TRBJ1-2; TRBD1 is a possible D gene (5 bases). V lost 5 bases and J 4 bases, leaving 14 bases between the germline ends. The CDR3 is 14 amino acids. Germline V gene sequence: CDR1 MNHNS, CDR2 SASEGT.

The chain is built from TRBV5-1 and TRBJ2-1; the match to TRBD1 covers 8 bases. The CDR3 has 16 residues. V trimming: 4 bases; J trimming: 0 bases; junction bases outside the gene matches: 6. Per germline, CDR1 SGHRS and CDR2 YFSETQ. For the CDR3, the DNA is TGCGCCAGCAGCCCGGACAGGGCGAGCTCCTACAATGAGCAGTTCTTC. Protein sequence: CASSPDRASSYNEQFF.